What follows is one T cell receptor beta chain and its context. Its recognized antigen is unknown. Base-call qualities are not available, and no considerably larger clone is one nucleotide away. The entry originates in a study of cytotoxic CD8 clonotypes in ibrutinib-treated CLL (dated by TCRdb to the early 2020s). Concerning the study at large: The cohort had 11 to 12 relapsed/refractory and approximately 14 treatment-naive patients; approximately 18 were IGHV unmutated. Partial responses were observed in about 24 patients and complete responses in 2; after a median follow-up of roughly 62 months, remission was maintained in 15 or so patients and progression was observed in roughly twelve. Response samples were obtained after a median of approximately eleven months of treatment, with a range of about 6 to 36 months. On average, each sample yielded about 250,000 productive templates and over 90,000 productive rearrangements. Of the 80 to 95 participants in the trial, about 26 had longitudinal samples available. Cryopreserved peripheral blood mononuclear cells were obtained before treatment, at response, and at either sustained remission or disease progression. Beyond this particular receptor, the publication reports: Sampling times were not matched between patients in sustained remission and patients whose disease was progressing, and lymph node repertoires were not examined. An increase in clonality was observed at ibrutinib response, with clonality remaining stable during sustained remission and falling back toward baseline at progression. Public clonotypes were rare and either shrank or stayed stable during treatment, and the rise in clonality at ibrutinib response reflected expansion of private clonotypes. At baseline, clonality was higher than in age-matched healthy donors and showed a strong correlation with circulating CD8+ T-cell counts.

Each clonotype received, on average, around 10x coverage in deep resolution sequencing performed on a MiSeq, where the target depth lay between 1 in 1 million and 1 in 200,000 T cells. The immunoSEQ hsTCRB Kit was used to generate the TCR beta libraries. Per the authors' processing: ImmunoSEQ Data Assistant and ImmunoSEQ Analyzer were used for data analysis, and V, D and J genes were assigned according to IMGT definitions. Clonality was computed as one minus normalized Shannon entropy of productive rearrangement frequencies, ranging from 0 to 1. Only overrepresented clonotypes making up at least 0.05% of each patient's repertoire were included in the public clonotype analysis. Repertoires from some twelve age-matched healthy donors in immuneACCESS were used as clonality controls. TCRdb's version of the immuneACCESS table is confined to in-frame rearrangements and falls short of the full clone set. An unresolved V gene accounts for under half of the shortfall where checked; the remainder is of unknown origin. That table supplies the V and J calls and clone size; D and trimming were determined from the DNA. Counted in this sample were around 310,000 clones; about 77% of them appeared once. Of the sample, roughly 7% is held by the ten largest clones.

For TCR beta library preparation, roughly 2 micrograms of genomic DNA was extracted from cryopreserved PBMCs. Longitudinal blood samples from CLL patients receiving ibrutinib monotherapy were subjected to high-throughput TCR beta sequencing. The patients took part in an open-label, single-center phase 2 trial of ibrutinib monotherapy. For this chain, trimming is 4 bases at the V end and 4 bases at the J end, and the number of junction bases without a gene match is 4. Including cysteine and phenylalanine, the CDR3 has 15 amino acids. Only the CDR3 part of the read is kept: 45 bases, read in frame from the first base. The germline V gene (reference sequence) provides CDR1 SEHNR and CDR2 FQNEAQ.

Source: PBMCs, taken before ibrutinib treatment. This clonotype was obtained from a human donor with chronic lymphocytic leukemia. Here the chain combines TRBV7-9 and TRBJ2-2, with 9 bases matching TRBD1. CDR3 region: CASSSGTGRTGELFF. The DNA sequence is TGTGCCAGCAGCTCAGGGACAGGGCGCACCGGGGAGCTGTTTTTT.